This TCR beta chain was retrieved from a study of identical twins. V lost 1 base and J lost 0; bases outside the gene matches: 3. The CDR3 sequence is 15 residues long. Germline V CDR1 and CDR2: DFQATT, SNEGSKA (reference sequence). Each CDR3 protein is one row after TCRdb ran MiXCR on the 5' RACE reads. Of about 690,000 distinct CDR3 sequences in the sample, 5.5% to 7.5% are singletons; the top ten hold roughly 1.8%. The sequence was obtained from a man in his late teens or twenties in good health. The material sequenced was naive T cells sorted from blood. The chain recombines TRBV20-1 with TRBJ2-3, with 8 bases matching TRBD2. The CDR3 coding sequence is TGCAGTGCTAGAGGGTCTAGCGGGAGCACAGATACGCAGTATTTT. Its translation: CSARGSSGSTDTQYF.